Below are 2 T cell receptor beta chains sequenced from a single sample in a study of siplizumab effects on memory and regulatory T cells. The table came from immunoSEQ multiplex PCR; TCRdb's copy has only in-frame clones and leaves some out. The data show roughly 97,000 clones, roughly 92% seen once. The sample taken for sequencing was Tregs sorted from blood. The source is a human donor in good health.

The V call is TRBV19, the J call TRBJ1-2; no clear D. This CDR3 has 20 amino acids. CDR1 LNHDA and CDR2 SQIVND come from the germline V gene (reference sequence). Trimming stripped 0 bases from V and 5 bases from J, with 28 bases between. The CDR3 coding sequence is TGTGCCAGTAGTATAGACCAAGGGAGTCTTCTAGGCCGCAGAACGTATGGCTACACCTTC. The encoded protein is CASSIDQGSLLGRRTYGYTF.

The chain links TRBV5-1 to TRBJ2-7; D is ambiguous. The germline CDR1 and CDR2 sequences are SGHRS and YFSETQ. Trimming shortened V by 10 bases and J by 3 bases, and 14 bases separated the two germline ends. The CDR3 has 12 residues. The CDR3 region is CASHGNNYEQYF. In DNA, the CDR3 is TGCGCCTCCCACGGTAACAACTACGAGCAGTACTTC.